Reported below is one TCR beta chain. Its antigen is still unknown. Base qualities are not provided; no much larger clone lies one nucleotide away. CDR1 and CDR2, looked up from the germline V gene, are KGHSH and LQKENI. CDR3 length: 14 amino acids, cysteine to phenylalanine. Kept here is only the CDR3 DNA, which spans 42 bases and is read in frame from base 1. V gives up 2 bases and J gives up 5 bases, and the segment between their germline ends measures 12 bases. The donors were healthy, HIV-negative adults who had no recently reported acute infections or vaccinations. All donors were Caucasian adults living in Nashville, Tennessee, USA. CD4+ T cells were enriched by magnetic negative selection; naive cells were then positively selected on CD45RA, and the negative fraction formed the memory subset. Blood was collected by leukapheresis, and PBMCs were isolated by Ficoll-Histopaque density gradient centrifugation and then cryopreserved in liquid nitrogen vapor phase. Analytical flow cytometry was used to check the purity and quantity of each magnetically sorted T cell population. Genomic DNA was isolated from every sorted fraction and measured by UV absorbance on a Nanodrop 2000c.

The data were obtained in a study of shared clonotypes between healthy human individuals (dated by TCRdb to the early 2020s). Context from the whole study: The cohort comprised two women and three men aged 18 to 49 years. For each donor, CD4 naive and CD4 memory were each run on three plates, CD8 naive on two plates, and CD8 memory on one plate. To estimate repertoire size and how much clonotype sharing occurs between individuals, the study deeply sequenced the blood TCR repertoires of a handful of healthy adults. To increase sequencing depth and limit assay-specific biases, TCR repertoire library preparation and sequencing were carried out by different laboratories using diverse techniques. Per donor, leukapheresis produced somewhere between about 0.94 and 8.9 billion PBMCs.

Study-wide conclusions, independent of this receptor: Sampling was restricted to blood, and TCR repertoires in tissues likely differ from the TCR repertoires found in blood. Larger estimated clonotype richness was generally found for naive subsets than for memory subsets. Incomplete sequencing was indicated by rarefaction of sorted-subset datasets, despite the large sequencing depth. Pairwise subsampling led to the expectation that sequencing depth would affect the degree of clonotype sharing among donors. The genetic and exposure-history diversity represented was limited by the small number of donors. Sharing across a few donors was observed for around 5% of naive CD4, 3% to 3.5% of naive CD8, roughly 2.4% of memory CD4, and about 0.38% of memory CD8 clonotypes. Higher generation probabilities were observed for clonotypes shared by all four sorted-subset donors than for non-shared clonotypes.

Using the deep immunoSEQ assay, multiplex PCR amplified TCR CDR3 regions from genomic DNA. Extracted genomic DNA from each cell subset was spread evenly across all wells of several immunoSEQ 96-well plates, with each plate serving as a replicate. For sorted subsets, each replicate PCR was loaded with approximately 0.2 ug genomic DNA, equivalent to some 31,000 T cell genomes. Purified libraries were quantified with a Qubit 3.0 fluorometer, sized on a Bioanalyzer 2100, and re-quantified with the KAPA Library Quantification kit. A separate single-read 150-cycle Illumina NextSeq 550 flow cell was used to sequence each immunoSEQ 96-well plate. From the authors' description of their analysis: Because the immunoSEQ output held only junctional sequences and lacked quality scores, the filtering could not match the filtering applied to full-length reads. Sequences were annotated with PyIR, a Python wrapper for IgBLAST v1.9, using IMGT germline references to assign V/J genes and CDR3. Reads were filtered out if the reads had weak V/J assignments (E-value above 1e-6), no CDR3, stop codons, out-of-frame junctions, or ambiguous translated residues. V3J clonotypes were defined as sequences sharing an identical inferred V gene, J gene, and CDR3 amino acid sequence. Percentage overlap between repertoires was calculated by dividing the number of shared unique clonotypes by the size of the smaller repertoire. Richness of each repertoire was evaluated using RTK rarefaction, the Chao1 estimator, and Recon v2.1 estimates of unobserved clonotypes. Generation probabilities were computed with OLGA for all TCRbeta clonotypes obtained by the gDNA method from four donors. The source is immuneACCESS, and TCRdb retained only in-frame sequences with V and J called. Part of the clones is not carried over; for the studies checked, unresolved V genes explain less than half of this, and the remainder is unexplained. V, J and clone size derive from that table, while D and trimming were established from the DNA sequence. The sample table contains about 2.3 million clones; only one count was recorded for approximately 95% of them. Jointly, the top ten make up 0.3% to 0.4% of the sample.

Sequencing input: naive CD4+ T cells from PBMCs. What the cell subset or site label conveys for this sample: CD45RA+ positively selected. This chain joins TRBV18 to TRBJ2-5; the D gene is possibly TRBD2, with 6 bases matching. This receptor was obtained from a man between 18 and 29 years old in good health. Some clones in this sample may be carry-over from other donors' samples. The CDR3 has the sequence CASSPNSGRETQYF. Read as DNA, the sequence is TGTGCCAGCTCACCAAATAGCGGTCGGGAGACCCAGTACTTC.